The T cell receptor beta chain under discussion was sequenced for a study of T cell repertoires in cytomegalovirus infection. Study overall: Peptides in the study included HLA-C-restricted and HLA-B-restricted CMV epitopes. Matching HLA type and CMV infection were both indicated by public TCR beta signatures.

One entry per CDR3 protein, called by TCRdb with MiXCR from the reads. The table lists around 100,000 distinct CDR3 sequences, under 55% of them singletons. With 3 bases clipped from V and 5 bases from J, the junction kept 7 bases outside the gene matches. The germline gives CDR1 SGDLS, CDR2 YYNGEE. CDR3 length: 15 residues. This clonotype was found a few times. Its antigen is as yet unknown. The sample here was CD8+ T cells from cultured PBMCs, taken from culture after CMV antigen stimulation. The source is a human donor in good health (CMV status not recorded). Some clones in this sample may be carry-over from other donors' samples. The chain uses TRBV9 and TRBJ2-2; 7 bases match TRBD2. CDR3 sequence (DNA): TGTGCCAGCAGCGATGGGGGGGATTGGACCGGGGAGCTGTTTTTT. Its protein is CASSDGGDWTGELFF.